The entry below describes one T cell receptor beta chain. The antigen remains unidentified. The data originate from a study of shared clonotypes between healthy human individuals. Study information: There were three CD4 naive, three CD4 memory, two CD8 naive and one CD8 memory plates per donor. Points from the study as a whole: Generally, naive subsets came out with larger estimated richness than memory subsets.

Splitting the CD4+ cells yielded a CD45RA+ naive subset and a CD45RA-negative memory subset. Using immunoSEQ multiplex PCR, the repertoire was profiled, and TCRdb retains in-frame clones only, with some absent. This sample carries roughly 1,500,000 clones, approximately 98.5% of them seen once, and the ten largest clones take roughly 0.35%. The germline V and J ends were trimmed by 1 base and 1 base, with 8 bases remaining between them. There are 14 residues in the CDR3. Per the germline V gene, CDR1 is SGHAT and CDR2 is FQNNGV. The chain is built from TRBV11-2 and TRBJ2-7; D is uncertain. The TCR originated in a young man in good health. Sequenced: naive CD4+ T cells sorted from blood. Subset noted: CD45RA+ positively selected. The CDR3 spells CASSLGATSYEQYF. As DNA, the CDR3 is TGTGCCAGCAGCTTAGGAGCAACTTCCTACGAGCAGTACTTC.